The 18 T cell receptor beta chains below were found in one sample sequenced in a study of blood T cells in healthy people across ages. It was with a sample-barcoded 5' primer and a J-beta primer mix that a second PCR of about 7 to 12 cycles was run. TCRdb re-analysed the 5' RACE reads in MiXCR, keeping a single row per CDR3 protein. This sample has 800,000 or so distinct CDR3 sequences; roughly 25% occur once, and the top ten carry under 4.5%. These data were also reused for a study on T cells of mothers and their children.

The sequencing sample was made of blood. These receptors came from a boy between 10 and 17 years old in good health.

The V gene is TRBV21-1, the J gene TRBJ2-5; the table gives TRBD1 as D, unverified against the DNA. TRBV21-1 is deemed a pseudogene. The CDR3 runs to 14 residues. CDR3 DNA sequence: TGTGCCAGCAGCATCAGAGGACAGGGGGAGACCCAGTACTTC. The encoded protein is CASSIRGQGETQYF.

The chain is built from TRBV6-2 or TRBV6-3 and TRBJ2-7; 11 nucleotides align to TRBD2. CDR3 size: 13 residues. Germline V lookup: CDR1 MNHEY, CDR2 SVGEGT. The junction had 6 bases not matched to a gene; V was cut back by 9 bases and J by 5 bases. The CDR3 coding sequence is TGTGCCAGTAGGACTAGCGGGTTCGACGAGCAGTACTTC. Translation gives CASRTSGFDEQYF.

This clonotype was detected a few times. This chain uses TRBV6-2 or TRBV6-3 with TRBJ2-1; 8 bases fit TRBD1. The CDR3 is 17 residues long. Germline values: CDR1 MNHEY, CDR2 SVGEGT. V was clipped by 0 bases and J by 0 bases; unmatched bases: 4. CDR3 DNA sequence: TGTGCCAGCAGTTACTCAGGACAGGGACACTCCTACAATGAGCAGTTCTTC. Residues: CASSYSGQGHSYNEQFF.

This clonotype has only a few counts. The chain recombines TRBV15 with TRBJ1-2, with 8 positions matching TRBD1. J gave up 4 bases and V 0 bases, and 7 bases lay outside the gene matches. Germline V gene lookup returns CDR1 LNHNV and CDR2 YYDKDF (reference sequence). The CDR3 spans 16 residues. CDR3 loop: CATSRDRGQASYGYTF. CDR3 sequence (DNA): TGTGCCACCAGCAGAGATCGGGGACAGGCGAGCTATGGCTACACCTTC.

This sequence joins TRBV20-1 and TRBJ2-7; D is tentatively TRBD1 or TRBD2 (5 bases each). The germline V gene has CDR1 DFQATT and CDR2 SNEGSKA (reference sequence). V lost 0 bases to trimming and J lost 8 bases, with 14 bases between them. The CDR3 contains 13 residues. This CDR3 is CSARDLRGLKQYF. The CDR3 DNA reads as TGCAGTGCTAGAGATCTGAGGGGCCTAAAGCAGTACTTC.

The V gene is TRBV12-3 or TRBV12-4, the J gene TRBJ1-1; D not resolved. This CDR3 comprises 13 residues. The V gene lost 7 bases and the J gene lost 0 bases, with 9 bases spanning the gap. The CDR3 region has the DNA TGTGCCAGCACCCAGGCGATGAACACTGAAGCTTTCTTT. This sequence encodes CASTQAMNTEAFF.

This clonotype was counted only a few times. This chain links TRBV3-1 with TRBJ1-1; 8 nucleotides align to TRBD1. CDR3 size: 17 residues. V shed 0 bases, J shed 4 bases, and the junction held 10 bases outside the gene matches. The V gene's germline CDR1 is LGHDT and CDR2 YNNKEL (reference sequence). The CDR3 is CASSQDGPGGRGTEAFF. CDR3 nucleotide sequence: TGTGCCAGCAGCCAAGATGGGCCAGGGGGCAGAGGCACTGAAGCTTTCTTT.

This clonotype was found a few times. At one end, the junction sequence differs from germline, possibly due to a read error. The chain couples TRBV7-7 to TRBJ2-1; no clear D. The J call may be wrong; the DNA end is better matched by TRBJ2-5. In germline, CDR1 is SSHAT, CDR2 FNYEAQ (reference sequence). This CDR3 has 13 residues. CDR3 protein: CASSLGSTETQYF. Written as DNA, the CDR3 is TGTGCTAGCAGCTTAGGTTCCACAGAGACCCAGTACTTC.

V usage is TRBV7-3 and J usage is TRBJ2-5; either TRBD1 or TRBD2 may supply D (5 bases each). The CDR3 has 15 amino acids. Germline V lookup: CDR1 SGHTA, CDR2 FQGTGA. V lost 5 bases and J 10 bases, leaving 23 bases between the germline ends. CDR3 loop: CASSPLADTGSIQYF. The CDR3 DNA is TGTGCCAGCAGCCCTCTTGCGGACACGGGGAGTATCCAGTACTTC. The variable domain in full, with the rest retrieved from reference TRBV7-3 and TRBJ2-5, is GAGVSQTPSNKVTEKGKYVELRCDPISGHTALYWYRQSLGQGPEFLIYFQGTGAADDSGLPNDRFFAVRPEGSVSTLKIQRTERGDSAVYLCASSPLADTGSIQYFGPGTRLLVL.

The rearrangement uses TRBV7-6 and TRBJ2-7, with TRBD1 identical over 9 bases. CDR1 and CDR2 from the germline V gene are SGHVS and FNYEAQ. J gave up 7 bases and V 2 bases, and 6 bases lay outside the gene matches. The CDR3 has 14 residues. The CDR3 protein is CASSLTQGAIEQYF. CDR3 coding DNA: TGTGCCAGCAGCTTAACACAGGGGGCTATTGAGCAGTACTTC.

This clonotype appeared many times. The CDR3 DNA reads as TGTGCCAGCAGCCAGGAGAACTATGGCTACACCTTC. Amino acids: CASSQENYGYTF. V and J are TRBV3-1 and TRBJ1-2; D is ambiguous. The CDR3 runs 12 residues. V lost 3 bases to trimming and J lost 2 bases, with 4 bases between them. Germline CDR1 reads LGHDT; CDR2 reads YNNKEL (reference sequence).

This clonotype was found once. For the CDR3, the DNA is TGCAGTGCTCATAAGTTCTCTGGAAACACCATATATTTT. This sequence encodes CSAHKFSGNTIYF. V usage is TRBV20-1 and J usage is TRBJ1-3, with D unclear. CDR1 DFQATT and CDR2 SNEGSKA come from the germline V gene (reference sequence). The CDR3 is 13 amino acids. Trimming took off 5 bases at V and 0 bases at J, with 8 bases between the two ends.

The chain links TRBV4-3 to TRBJ2-1; no reliable D call. Trimming took off 0 bases at V and 4 bases at J, with 10 bases between the two ends. The germline gives CDR1 LGHNA, CDR2 YSLEER. This CDR3 has 15 residues. The CDR3 coding sequence is TGCGCCAGCAGCCAAGATAGGGCCGTTTACAATGAGCAGTTCTTC. It encodes CASSQDRAVYNEQFF.

The chain joins TRBV5-1 to TRBJ2-5; 11 bases agree with TRBD2. The J call is doubtful: the DNA matches TRBJ2-7 better. The CDR3 loop spans 16 amino acids. Germline lookup yields CDR1 SGHRS and CDR2 YFSETQ. The CDR3 sequence: CASSLGVAGGPYEQYF. CDR3 DNA: TGCGCCAGCAGCTTGGGCGTAGCGGGAGGGCCCTACGAGCAGTACTTC.

The sample holds a few counts of this clonotype. The chain is built from TRBV7-9 and TRBJ2-2, with 8 bases aligning to TRBD1. Losses at the gene ends were 5 bases for V and 4 bases for J; bases not matched to a gene: 12. The CDR3 is 17 residues long. Germline V gene lookup returns CDR1 SEHNR and CDR2 FQNEAQ (reference sequence). The CDR3 DNA reads as TGTGCCAGCAGCCATCATACAGGGGGTAGATTCACCGGGGAGCTGTTTTTT. As protein: CASSHHTGGRFTGELFF. The entire variable domain, with the rest obtained from reference TRBV7-9 and TRBJ2-2, is as follows: DTGVSQNPRHKITKRGQNVTFRCDPISEHNRLYWYRQTLGQGPEFLTYFQNEAQLEKSRLLSDRFSAERPKGSFSTLEIQRTEQGDSAMYLCASSHHTGGRFTGELFFGEGSRLTVL.

The rearrangement links TRBV11-2 to TRBJ2-5, with D perhaps matching TRBD1 or TRBD2 (6 bases each). TRBJ2-7 explains the end of the DNA better; the J call may be wrong. Per the germline V gene, CDR1 is SGHAT and CDR2 is FQNNGV. This CDR3 spans 14 amino acids. CDR3 loop: CASSSGWGAYEQYF. The CDR3 region has the DNA TGTGCCAGCAGCTCCGGATGGGGGGCTTACGAGCAGTACTTC.

This clonotype was observed a few times. V usage is TRBV29-1 and J usage is TRBJ2-1, with TRBD2 matching 14 bases. The length of the CDR3 is 14 residues. V lost 6 bases to trimming and J lost 9 bases; unmatched junction nucleotides: 7. Per the germline V gene, CDR1 is SQVTM and CDR2 is ANQGSEA. This CDR3 is CSVSGTSGRGEQFF. CDR3 bases: TGCAGCGTCTCCGGGACTAGCGGGAGAGGTGAGCAGTTCTTC.

In its sample, this clonotype was seen a few times. J is TRBJ2-5 and V is TRBV7-9, with TRBD2 matching over 12 bases. With the DNA end fitting TRBJ2-7 better, the J assignment may be wrong. Germline-derived CDR1 and CDR2 are SEHNR and FQNEAQ (reference sequence). The CDR3 spans 18 residues. This CDR3 is CASSGPVPLAGGAYEQYF. The DNA for the CDR3 is TGTGCCAGCAGCGGACCAGTCCCACTAGCGGGAGGCGCCTACGAGCAGTACTTC.